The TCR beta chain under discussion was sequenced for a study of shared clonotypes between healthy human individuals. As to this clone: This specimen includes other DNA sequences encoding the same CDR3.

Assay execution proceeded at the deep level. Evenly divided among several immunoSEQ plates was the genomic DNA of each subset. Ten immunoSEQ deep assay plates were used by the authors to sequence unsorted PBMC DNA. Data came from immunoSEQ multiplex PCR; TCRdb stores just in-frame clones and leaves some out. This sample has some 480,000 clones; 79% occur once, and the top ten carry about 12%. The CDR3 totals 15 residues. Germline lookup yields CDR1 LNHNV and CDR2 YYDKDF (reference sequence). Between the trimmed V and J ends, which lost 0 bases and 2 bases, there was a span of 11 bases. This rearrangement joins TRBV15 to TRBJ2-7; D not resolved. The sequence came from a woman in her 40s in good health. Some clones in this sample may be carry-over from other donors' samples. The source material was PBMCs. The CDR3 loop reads CATSRDRSGPYEQYF. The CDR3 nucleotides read TGTGCCACCAGCAGAGATCGGTCAGGTCCCTACGAGCAGTACTTC.